This record looks at one TCR beta chain sequence and its context. This record comes from a study of blood T cell repertoires in COVID-19. The wider study: COVID-19 samples collected from the United States, Italy and Spain covered acute and convalescent phases. Sample material is recorded as cDNA or gDNA derived from T cells, B-cell-depleted T cells, or PBMCs.

This CDR3 has 12 residues. V dropped 2 bases and J dropped 5 bases, with 7 bases sitting between them. Germline V gene sequence: CDR1 MGHDK, CDR2 SYGVNS. Per the original data handling: Estimation of nucleated cell counts relied on the amplification of reference gene primers. Sequencing used immunoSEQ multiplex PCR; TCRdb keeps in-frame clones, though not all of them. The V and J calls and clone size are taken from that table; D and trimming were inferred from the DNA. The table lists about 250,000 clones, 75% to 85% of them singletons. Everyone who took part was 18 to 89 years old, and they came from 20 to 25 US areas.

The source is a woman aged 45-65 years with acute COVID-19. The specimen sequenced was PBMCs or T cells enriched from blood (not recorded which). The V gene is TRBV25-1, the J gene TRBJ2-7, with a weak D call TRBD1 (5 bases). CDR3 protein: CASSETGHEQYF. For the CDR3, the DNA is TGTGCCAGCAGTGAAACAGGCCACGAGCAGTACTTC.